This T cell receptor (beta chain) was sequenced for a study of response to subunit inactivated influenza vaccine. Study-wide findings and caveats: Few new T cells, the authors suggested, are recruited by each seasonal influenza vaccination.

The CDR3 contains 15 residues. Germline CDR1 and CDR2: LNHNV and YYDKDF (reference sequence). Trimming left V 0 bases short and J 2 bases short, with 10 bases between. This clonotype was found a few times. Its antigen is not known. MiXCR, run by TCRdb on the RT-PCR reads, gives a single entry per CDR3 protein. Among roughly 650,000 distinct CDR3 sequences listed, approximately 15% were seen once. The chain links TRBV15 to TRBJ1-1, with a weak D call TRBD1 (5 bases). The clonotype comes from a man in his forties or fifties who received an inactivated influenza vaccine. Specimen: PBMCs from blood, collected 14 to 15 days before vaccination. As DNA, the CDR3 is TGTGCCACCAGCAGAGATGGGGGTGTAAACACTGAAGCTTTCTTT. This translates into CATSRDGGVNTEAFF.